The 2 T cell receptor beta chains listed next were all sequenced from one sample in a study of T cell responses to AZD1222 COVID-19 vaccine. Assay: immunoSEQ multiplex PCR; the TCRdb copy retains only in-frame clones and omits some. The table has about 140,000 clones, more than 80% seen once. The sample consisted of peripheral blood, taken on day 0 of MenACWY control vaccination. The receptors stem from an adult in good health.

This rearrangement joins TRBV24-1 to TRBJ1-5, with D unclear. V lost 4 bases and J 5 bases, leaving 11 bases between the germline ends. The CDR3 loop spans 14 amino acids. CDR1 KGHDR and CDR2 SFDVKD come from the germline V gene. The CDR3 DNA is TGTGCCACCAGTGACAGAGGTTTTTATCAGCCCCAGCATTTT. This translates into CATSDRGFYQPQHF.

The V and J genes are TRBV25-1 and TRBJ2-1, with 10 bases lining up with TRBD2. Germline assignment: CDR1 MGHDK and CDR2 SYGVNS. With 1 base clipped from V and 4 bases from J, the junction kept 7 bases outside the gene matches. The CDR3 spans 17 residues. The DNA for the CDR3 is TGTGCCAGCAGTGAATTTCCTAGCGGGGGACTATACAATGAGCAGTTCTTC. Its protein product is CASSEFPSGGLYNEQFF.